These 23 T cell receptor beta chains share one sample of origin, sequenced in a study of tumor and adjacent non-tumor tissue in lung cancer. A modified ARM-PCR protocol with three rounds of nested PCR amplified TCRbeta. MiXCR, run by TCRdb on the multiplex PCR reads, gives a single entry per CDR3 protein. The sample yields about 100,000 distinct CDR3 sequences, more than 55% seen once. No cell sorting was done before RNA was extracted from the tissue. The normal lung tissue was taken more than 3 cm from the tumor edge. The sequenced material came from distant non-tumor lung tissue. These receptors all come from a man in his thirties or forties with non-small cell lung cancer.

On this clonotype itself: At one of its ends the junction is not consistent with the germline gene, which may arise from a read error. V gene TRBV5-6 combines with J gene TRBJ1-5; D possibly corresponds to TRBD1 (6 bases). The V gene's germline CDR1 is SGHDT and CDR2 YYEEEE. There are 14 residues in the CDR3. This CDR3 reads CASSLRGADQPQHF. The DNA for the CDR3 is TGTGCCAGCAGCTTGAGGGGGGCTGATCAGCCCCAACATTTT.

Here the CDR3 reads CASSQAPTGNYGYTF. The CDR3 coding sequence is TGTGCCAGCAGTCAGGCTCCGACAGGAAACTATGGCTACACCTTC. V usage is TRBV6-6 and J usage is TRBJ1-2; a weak D match, TRBD1 (6 bases). Trimming stripped 5 bases from V and 2 bases from J, with 15 bases between. The germline CDR1 and CDR2 sequences are MNHNY and SVGAGI (reference sequence). CDR3 length: 15 amino acids.

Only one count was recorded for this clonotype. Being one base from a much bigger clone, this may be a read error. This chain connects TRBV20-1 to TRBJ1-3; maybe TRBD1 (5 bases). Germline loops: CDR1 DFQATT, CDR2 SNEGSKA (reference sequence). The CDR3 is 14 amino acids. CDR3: CSTSPTGSGNTIYF. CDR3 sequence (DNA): TGCAGTACTAGCCCTACAGGATCTGGAAACACCATATATTTT.

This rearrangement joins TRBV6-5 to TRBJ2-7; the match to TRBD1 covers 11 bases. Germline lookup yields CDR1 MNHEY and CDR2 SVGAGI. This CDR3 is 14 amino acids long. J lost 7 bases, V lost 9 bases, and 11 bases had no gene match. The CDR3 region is CASRPGQGASEQYF. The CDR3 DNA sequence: TGTGCCAGTAGACCCGGACAGGGGGCAAGTGAGCAGTACTTC.

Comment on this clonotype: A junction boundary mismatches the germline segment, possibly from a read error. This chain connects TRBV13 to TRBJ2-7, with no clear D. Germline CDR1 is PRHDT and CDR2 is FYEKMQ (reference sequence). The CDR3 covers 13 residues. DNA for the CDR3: TGTACCAGCAGCCCCCGCCCACGTGCCGAGCAGTACTTC. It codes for CTSSPRPRAEQYF.

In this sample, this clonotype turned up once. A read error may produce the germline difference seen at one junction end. This CDR3 reads CASMTGNSGVNLLTF. For the CDR3, the DNA is TGTGCCAGCATGACAGGGAACTCTGGGGTCAACCTCCTGACTTTC. The chain joins TRBV6-1 to TRBJ2-6; 7 bases fit TRBD1. CDR3 length equals 15 residues. Germline V lookup: CDR1 MNHNS, CDR2 SASEGT.

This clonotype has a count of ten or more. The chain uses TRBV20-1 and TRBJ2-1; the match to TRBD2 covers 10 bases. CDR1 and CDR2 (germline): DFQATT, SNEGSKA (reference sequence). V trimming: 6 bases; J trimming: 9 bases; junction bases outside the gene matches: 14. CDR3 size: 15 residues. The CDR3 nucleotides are TGCAGTGCCGCCGCCGGGACTAGCGAGCCTAGTGAGCAGTTCTTC. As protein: CSAAAGTSEPSEQFF.

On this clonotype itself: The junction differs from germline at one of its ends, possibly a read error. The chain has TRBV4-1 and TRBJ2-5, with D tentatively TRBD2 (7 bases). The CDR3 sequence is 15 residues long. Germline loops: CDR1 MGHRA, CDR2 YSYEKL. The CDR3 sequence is CTSSQRGGGGETQYF. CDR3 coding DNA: TGCACCAGCAGTCAAAGGGGGGGGGGAGGAGAGACCCAGTACTTC.

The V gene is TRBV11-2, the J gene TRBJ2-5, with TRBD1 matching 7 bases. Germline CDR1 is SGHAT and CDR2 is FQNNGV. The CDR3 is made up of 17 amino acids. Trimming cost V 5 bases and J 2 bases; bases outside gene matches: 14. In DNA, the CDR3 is TGTGCCAGCAGCCACGGATACCTGGGGACAGATCAAGAGACCCAGTACTTC. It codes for CASSHGYLGTDQETQYF. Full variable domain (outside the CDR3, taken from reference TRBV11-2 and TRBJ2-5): EAGVAQSPRYKIIEKRQSVAFWCNPISGHATLYWYQQILGQGPKLLIQFQNNGVVDDSQLPKDRFSAERLKGVDSTLKIQPAKLEDSAVYLCASSHGYLGTDQETQYFGPGTRLLVL.

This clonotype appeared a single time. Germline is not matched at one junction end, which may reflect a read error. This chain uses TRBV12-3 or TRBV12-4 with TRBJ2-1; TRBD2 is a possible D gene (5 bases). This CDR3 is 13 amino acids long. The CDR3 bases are TGTGCCAGCAGTTACGGGGAATACAACGAGCAGTTCTTC. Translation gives CASSYGEYNEQFF.

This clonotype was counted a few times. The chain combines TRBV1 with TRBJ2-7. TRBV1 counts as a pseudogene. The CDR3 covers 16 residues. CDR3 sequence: CTSRRFGGQKGYEQYF. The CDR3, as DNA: TGCACCAGCAGGAGGTTTGGTGGCCAGAAGGGCTACGAGCAGTACTTC.

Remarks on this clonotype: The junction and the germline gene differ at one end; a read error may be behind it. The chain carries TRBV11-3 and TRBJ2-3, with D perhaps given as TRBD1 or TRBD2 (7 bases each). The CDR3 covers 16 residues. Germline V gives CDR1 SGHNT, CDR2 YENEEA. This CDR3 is CPSSRGISGRSDTQYF. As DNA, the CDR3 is TGTCCCAGCAGCAGGGGGATTAGCGGGCGGTCAGATACGCAGTATTTT.

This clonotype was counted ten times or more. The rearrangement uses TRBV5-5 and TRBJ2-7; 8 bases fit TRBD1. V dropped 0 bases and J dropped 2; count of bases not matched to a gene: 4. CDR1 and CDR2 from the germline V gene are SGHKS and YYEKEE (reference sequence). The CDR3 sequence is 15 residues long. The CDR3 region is CASSLGGTGTYEQYF. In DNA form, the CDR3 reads TGTGCCAGCAGCTTGGGTGGGACAGGAACCTACGAGCAGTACTTC.

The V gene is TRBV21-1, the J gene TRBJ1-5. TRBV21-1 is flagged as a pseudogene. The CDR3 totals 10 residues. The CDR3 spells CASPNQPQHF. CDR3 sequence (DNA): TGTGCCAGCCCGAATCAGCCCCAGCATTTT.

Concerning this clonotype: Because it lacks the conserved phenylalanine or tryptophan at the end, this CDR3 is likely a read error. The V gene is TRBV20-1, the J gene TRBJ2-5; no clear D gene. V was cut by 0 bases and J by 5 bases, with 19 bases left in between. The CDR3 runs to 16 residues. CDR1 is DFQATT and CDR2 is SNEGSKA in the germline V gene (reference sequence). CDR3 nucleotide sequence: TGCAGTGCTAGAGATCGTGACGGAACGGAATGGGAGACCCAGTACTAC. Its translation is CSARDRDGTEWETQYY.

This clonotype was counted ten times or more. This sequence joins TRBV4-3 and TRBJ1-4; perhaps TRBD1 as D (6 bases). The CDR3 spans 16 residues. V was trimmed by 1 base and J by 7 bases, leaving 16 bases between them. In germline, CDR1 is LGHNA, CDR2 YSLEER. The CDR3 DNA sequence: TGCGCCAGCAGCCAAGGGGCAGCCCGGGGGCGTGAAAAACTGTTTTTT. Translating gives CASSQGAARGREKLFF.

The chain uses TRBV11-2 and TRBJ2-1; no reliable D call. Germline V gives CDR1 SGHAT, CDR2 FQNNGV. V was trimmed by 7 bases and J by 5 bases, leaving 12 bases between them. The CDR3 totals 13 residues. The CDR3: CASNLGRNNEQFF. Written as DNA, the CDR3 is TGTGCCAGCAACTTGGGCAGAAACAATGAGCAGTTCTTC.

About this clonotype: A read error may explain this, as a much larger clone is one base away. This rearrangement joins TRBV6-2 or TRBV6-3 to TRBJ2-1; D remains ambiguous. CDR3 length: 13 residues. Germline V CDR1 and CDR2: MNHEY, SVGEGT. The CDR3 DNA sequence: TGTGCCTGCAGTTGGAACCTATACAATGAGCAGTTCTTC. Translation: CACSWNLYNEQFF.

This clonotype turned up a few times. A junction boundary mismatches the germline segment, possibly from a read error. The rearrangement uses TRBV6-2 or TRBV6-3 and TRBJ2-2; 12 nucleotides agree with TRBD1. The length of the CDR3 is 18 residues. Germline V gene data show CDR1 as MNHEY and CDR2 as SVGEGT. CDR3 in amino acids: CASSLQRGQGAITGERFF. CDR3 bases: TGTGCCAGCAGTTTACAGCGGGGACAGGGGGCGATCACCGGGGAGCGGTTTTTT.

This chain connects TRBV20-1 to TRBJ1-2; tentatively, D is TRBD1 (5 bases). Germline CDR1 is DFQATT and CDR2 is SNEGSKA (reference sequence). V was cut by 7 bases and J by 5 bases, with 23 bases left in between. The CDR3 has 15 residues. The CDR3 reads CSVLDKGRSPYGYTF. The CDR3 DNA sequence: TGCAGTGTCCTGGACAAGGGGCGCAGTCCGTATGGCTACACCTTC.

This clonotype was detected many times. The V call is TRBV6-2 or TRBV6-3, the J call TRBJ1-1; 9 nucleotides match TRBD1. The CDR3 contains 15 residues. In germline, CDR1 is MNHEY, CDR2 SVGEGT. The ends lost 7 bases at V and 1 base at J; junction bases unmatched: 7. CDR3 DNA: TGTGCCAGCAATACGCTGGGACAGGGGAACACTGAAGCTTTCTTT. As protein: CASNTLGQGNTEAFF.

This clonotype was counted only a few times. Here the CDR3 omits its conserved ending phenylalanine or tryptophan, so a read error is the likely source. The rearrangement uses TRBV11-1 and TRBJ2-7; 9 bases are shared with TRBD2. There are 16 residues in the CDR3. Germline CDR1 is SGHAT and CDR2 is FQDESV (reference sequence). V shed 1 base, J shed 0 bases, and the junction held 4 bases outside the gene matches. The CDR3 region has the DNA TGTGCCAGCAGCTTAGATAGTAGCGGGAGCTCCTACGAGCAGTACTCC. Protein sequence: CASSLDSSGSSYEQYS.

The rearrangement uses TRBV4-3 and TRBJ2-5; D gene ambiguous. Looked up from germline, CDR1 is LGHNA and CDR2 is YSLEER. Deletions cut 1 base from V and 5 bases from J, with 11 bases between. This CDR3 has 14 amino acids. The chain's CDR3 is CASSQVSLHETQYF. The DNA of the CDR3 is TGCGCCAGCAGCCAAGTCTCGTTACATGAGACCCAGTACTTC.